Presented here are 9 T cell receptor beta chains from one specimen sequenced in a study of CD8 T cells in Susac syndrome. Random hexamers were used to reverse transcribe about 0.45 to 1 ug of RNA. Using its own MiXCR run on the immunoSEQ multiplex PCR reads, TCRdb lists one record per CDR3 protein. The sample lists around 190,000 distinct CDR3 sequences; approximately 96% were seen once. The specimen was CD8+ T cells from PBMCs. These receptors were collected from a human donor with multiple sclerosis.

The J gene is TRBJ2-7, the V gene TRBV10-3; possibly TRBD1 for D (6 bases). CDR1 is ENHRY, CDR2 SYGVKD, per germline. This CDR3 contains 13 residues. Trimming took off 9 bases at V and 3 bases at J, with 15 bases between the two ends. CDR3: CAIAPGTNYEQYF. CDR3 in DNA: TGTGCCATAGCCCCGGGGACAAACTACGAGCAGTACTTC.

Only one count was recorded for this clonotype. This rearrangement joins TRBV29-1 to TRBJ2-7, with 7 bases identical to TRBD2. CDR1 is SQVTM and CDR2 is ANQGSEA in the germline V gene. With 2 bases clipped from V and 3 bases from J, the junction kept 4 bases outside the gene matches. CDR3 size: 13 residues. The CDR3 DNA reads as TGCAGCGTTGAAATGGGGGAGGGCTACGAGCAGTACTTC. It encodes CSVEMGEGYEQYF.

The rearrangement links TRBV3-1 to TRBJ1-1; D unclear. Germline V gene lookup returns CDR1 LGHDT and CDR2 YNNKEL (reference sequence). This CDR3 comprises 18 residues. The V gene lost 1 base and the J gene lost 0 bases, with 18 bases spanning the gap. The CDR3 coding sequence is TGTGCCAGCAGCCAAGCCTCCGCTTCAGAATCCGTGAACACTGAAGCTTTCTTT. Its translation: CASSQASASESVNTEAFF.

The CDR3 DNA sequence: TGTGCCAGCAGTTCCTGGCCATCCTGGGGTGAGCAGTTCTTC. This gives the protein CASSSWPSWGEQFF. The V and J genes are TRBV12-3 or TRBV12-4 and TRBJ2-1; D remains ambiguous. The CDR3 has 14 residues. The V end was cut by 4 bases, the J end by 9 bases, with 16 bases between.

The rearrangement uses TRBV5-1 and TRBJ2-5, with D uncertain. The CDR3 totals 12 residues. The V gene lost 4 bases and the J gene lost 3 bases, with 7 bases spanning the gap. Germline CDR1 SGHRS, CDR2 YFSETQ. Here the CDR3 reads CASSEGEETQYF. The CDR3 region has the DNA TGCGCCAGCAGCGAAGGTGAAGAGACCCAGTACTTC.

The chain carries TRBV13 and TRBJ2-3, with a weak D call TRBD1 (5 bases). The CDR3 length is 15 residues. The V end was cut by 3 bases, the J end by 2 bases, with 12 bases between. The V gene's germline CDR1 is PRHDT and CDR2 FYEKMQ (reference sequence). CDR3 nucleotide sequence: TGTGCCAGCAGCTTGGGGCTGGCCCTCACAGATACGCAGTATTTT. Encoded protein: CASSLGLALTDTQYF.

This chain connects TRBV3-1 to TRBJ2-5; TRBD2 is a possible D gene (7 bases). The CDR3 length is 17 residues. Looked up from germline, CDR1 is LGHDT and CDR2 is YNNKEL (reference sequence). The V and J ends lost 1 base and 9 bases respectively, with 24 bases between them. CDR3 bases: TGTGCCAGCAGCCAAGCATGGTCCCGGGGGGCCGCCCAGGCCCAGTACTTC. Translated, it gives CASSQAWSRGAAQAQYF.

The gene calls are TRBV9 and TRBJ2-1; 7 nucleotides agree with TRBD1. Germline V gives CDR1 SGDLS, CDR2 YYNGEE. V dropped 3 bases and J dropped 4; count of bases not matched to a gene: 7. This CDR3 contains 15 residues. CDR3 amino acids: CASSGTGQVYNEQFF. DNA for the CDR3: TGTGCCAGCAGCGGAACAGGACAGGTTTACAATGAGCAGTTCTTC.

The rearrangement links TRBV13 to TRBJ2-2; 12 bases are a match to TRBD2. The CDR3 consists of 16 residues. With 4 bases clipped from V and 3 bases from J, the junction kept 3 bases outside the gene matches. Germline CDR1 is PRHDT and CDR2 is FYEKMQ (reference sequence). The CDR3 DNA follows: TGTGCCAGCAGCTACAGACTAGCGGGGGACACCGGGGAGCTGTTTTTT. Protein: CASSYRLAGDTGELFF. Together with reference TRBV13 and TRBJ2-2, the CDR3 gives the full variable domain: AAGVIQSPRHLIKEKRETATLKCYPIPRHDTVYWYQQGPGQDPQFLISFYEKMQSDKGSIPDRFSAQQFSDYHSELNMSSLELGDSALYFCASSYRLAGDTGELFFGEGSRLTVL.